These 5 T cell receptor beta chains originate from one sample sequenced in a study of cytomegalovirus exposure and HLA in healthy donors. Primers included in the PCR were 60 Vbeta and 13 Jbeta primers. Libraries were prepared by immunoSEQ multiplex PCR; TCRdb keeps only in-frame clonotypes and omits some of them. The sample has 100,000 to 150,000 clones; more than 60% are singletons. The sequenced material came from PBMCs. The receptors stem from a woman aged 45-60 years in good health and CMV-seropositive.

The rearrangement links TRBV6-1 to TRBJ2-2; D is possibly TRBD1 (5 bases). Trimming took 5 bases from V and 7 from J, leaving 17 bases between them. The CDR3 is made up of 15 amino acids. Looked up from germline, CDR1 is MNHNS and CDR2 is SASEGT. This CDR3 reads CASSPPNRRGGELFF. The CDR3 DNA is TGTGCCAGCAGTCCGCCGAACAGGCGAGGCGGGGAGCTGTTTTTT.

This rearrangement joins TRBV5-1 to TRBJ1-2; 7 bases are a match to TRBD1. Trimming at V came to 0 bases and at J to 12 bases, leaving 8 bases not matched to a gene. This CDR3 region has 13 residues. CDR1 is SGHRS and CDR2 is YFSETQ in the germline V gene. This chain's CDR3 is CASSLEARGVDTF. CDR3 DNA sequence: TGCGCCAGCAGCTTGGAGGCCAGGGGGGTTGACACCTTC.

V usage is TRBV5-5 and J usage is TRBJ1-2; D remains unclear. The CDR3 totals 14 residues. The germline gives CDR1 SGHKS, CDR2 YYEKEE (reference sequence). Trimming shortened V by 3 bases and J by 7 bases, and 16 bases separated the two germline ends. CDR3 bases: TGTGCCAGCAGCTCGCGGAGGGATTTTGGTGGCTACACCTTC. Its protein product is CASSSRRDFGGYTF.

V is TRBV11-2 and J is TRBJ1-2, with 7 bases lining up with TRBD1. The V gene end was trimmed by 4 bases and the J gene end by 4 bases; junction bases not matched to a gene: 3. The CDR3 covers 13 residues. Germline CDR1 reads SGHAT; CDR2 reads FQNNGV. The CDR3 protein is CASSSGQVYGYTF. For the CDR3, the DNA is TGTGCCAGCAGCTCCGGACAGGTCTATGGCTACACCTTC.

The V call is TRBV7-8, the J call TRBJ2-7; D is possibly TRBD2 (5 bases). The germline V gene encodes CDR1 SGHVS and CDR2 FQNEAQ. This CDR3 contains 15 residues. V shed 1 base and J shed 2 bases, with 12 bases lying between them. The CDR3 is CASSLGTLGPYEQYF. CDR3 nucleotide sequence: TGTGCCAGCAGCTTAGGGACTCTTGGACCCTACGAGCAGTACTTC.